A single sample is the source of the 16 T cell receptor beta chains below, sequenced in a study of control samples from healthy donors and cancer patients. Some clones are missing from TCRdb's copy, which holds only in-frame ones; the method was immunoSEQ multiplex PCR. The sample consists of tens of thousands of clones, around 79% of them appearing once. Sequenced: PBMCs. These receptors all stem from a man in his sixties with head and neck cancer.

The V call is TRBV9, the J call TRBJ2-2, with 7 bases fitting TRBD1. The CDR3 has 17 residues. Trimming at V came to 0 bases and at J to 4 bases, leaving 9 bases not matched to a gene. Germline CDR1 and CDR2: SGDLS and YYNGEE. CDR3 sequence (DNA): TGTGCCAGCAGCGTAGACCCCGGGACAGCCGTCACCGGGGAGCTGTTTTTT. This codes for CASSVDPGTAVTGELFF.

The V call is TRBV11-3, the J call TRBJ2-7; 10 bases are shared with TRBD2. Unmatched junction bases numbered 11, after V lost 7 bases and J lost 2 bases. The germline V gene encodes CDR1 SGHNT and CDR2 YENEEA. CDR3 length: 16 amino acids. Here the CDR3 reads CASKRQFLAGAYEQYF. The CDR3 DNA reads TGTGCCAGCAAACGACAGTTTCTAGCGGGAGCCTACGAGCAGTACTTC.

V and J are TRBV10-2 and TRBJ1-6, with 7 positions matching TRBD1. V trimming: 3 bases; J trimming: 8 bases; junction bases outside the gene matches: 1. Germline V lookup: CDR1 WSHSY, CDR2 SAAADI. This CDR3 has 13 amino acids. The chain's CDR3 is CASSETGDSPLHF. CDR3 nucleotides: TGCGCCAGCAGTGAAACAGGGGATTCACCCCTCCACTTT.

This chain links TRBV30 with TRBJ2-7; D is unresolved. Trimming stripped 1 base from V and 6 bases from J, with 16 bases between. The germline V gene encodes CDR1 GTSNPN and CDR2 SVGIG (reference sequence). The CDR3 runs 14 residues. The CDR3 loop is CAWSAWGGTTEQYF. The DNA of the CDR3 is TGTGCCTGGAGTGCTTGGGGTGGTACTACCGAGCAGTACTTC.

The genes are TRBV2 and TRBJ2-7, with a weak D call TRBD2 (5 bases). Germline V gene lookup returns CDR1 SNHLY and CDR2 FYNNEI. The CDR3 contains 12 residues. V was pared by 6 bases and J by 7 bases, with 13 bases between. The CDR3 nucleotides are TGTGCCAGCAGAAAGGACGGGGTTGAGCAGTACTTC. Translated, it gives CASRKDGVEQYF.

For the CDR3, the DNA is TGTGCCAGCAGTGAACTCATGGGCAATCAGCCCCAGCATTTT. This translates into CASSELMGNQPQHF. V gene TRBV6-1 combines with J gene TRBJ1-5; D not certain. Trimming shortened V by 2 bases and J by 2 bases, and 7 bases separated the two germline ends. CDR3 length: 14 amino acids. Per the germline V gene, CDR1 is MNHNS and CDR2 is SASEGT.

This clone was picked up one time. This rearrangement joins TRBV14 to TRBJ2-5; TRBD1 is a possible D gene (6 bases). The CDR3 contains 14 residues. V was pared by 2 bases and J by 5 bases, with 12 bases between. The germline CDR1 and CDR2 sequences are SGHDN and FVKESK. DNA for the CDR3: TGTGCCAGCAGCCAAAACAGAGGACAGGAGACCCAGTACTTC. Translated: CASSQNRGQETQYF. Full variable domain (outside the CDR3, taken from reference TRBV14 and TRBJ2-5): EAGVTQFPSHSVIEKGQTVTLRCDPISGHDNLYWYRRVMGKEIKFLLHFVKESKQDESGMPNNRFLAERTGGTYSTLKVQPAELEDSGVYFCASSQNRGQETQYFGPGTRLLVL.

The chain couples TRBV7-9 to TRBJ2-1, with 13 nucleotides matching TRBD2. The germline V gene has CDR1 SEHNR and CDR2 FQNEAQ (reference sequence). This CDR3 comprises 16 residues. V lost 5 bases to trimming and J lost 8 bases; unmatched junction nucleotides: 9. This CDR3 reads CASSPRTSGSLHEQFF. CDR3 nucleotide sequence: TGTGCCAGCAGCCCCCGGACTAGCGGGAGTCTCCATGAGCAGTTCTTC.

V usage is TRBV5-6 and J usage is TRBJ2-5, with 7 nucleotides matching TRBD2. The J segment lost 5 bases and the V segment lost 4 bases, leaving 11 bases of the junction unmatched. The CDR3 is made up of 15 amino acids. CDR1 and CDR2 from the germline V gene are SGHDT and YYEEEE. The CDR3 region is CASSPGSGVWETQYF. The CDR3 nucleotides read TGTGCCAGCAGCCCGGGCAGCGGGGTCTGGGAGACCCAGTACTTC.

This clone was counted only a few times. The chain has TRBV10-1 and TRBJ2-3; TRBD2 matches at 8 bases. With 6 bases clipped from V and 2 bases from J, the junction kept 4 bases outside the gene matches. The CDR3 has 14 amino acids. The germline V gene has CDR1 WNHNN and CDR2 SYGVQD (reference sequence). The CDR3 protein is CASSSGLVTDTQYF. The CDR3 DNA reads TGCGCCAGCAGCTCGGGACTAGTCACAGATACGCAGTATTTT.

V is TRBV18 and J is TRBJ1-1, with TRBD1 identical over 7 bases. The germline gives CDR1 KGHSH, CDR2 LQKENI. The CDR3 contains 14 residues. V lost 3 bases to trimming and J lost 7 bases; unmatched junction nucleotides: 8. The CDR3 DNA follows: TGTGCCAGCTCACCGCGACAGGGAGAGGGTGAAGCTTTCTTT. It codes for CASSPRQGEGEAFF. Together with reference TRBV18 and TRBJ1-1, the CDR3 gives the full variable domain: NAGVMQNPRHLVRRRGQEARLRCSPMKGHSHVYWYRQLPEEGLKFMVYLQKENIIDESGMPKERFSAEFPKEGPSILRIQQVVRGDSAAYFCASSPRQGEGEAFFGQGTRLTVV.

For the CDR3, the DNA is TGTGCCAGCGCTGGGGGGTGGGGTAATGAAAAACTGTTTTTT. Protein product: CASAGGWGNEKLFF. The chain recombines TRBV28 with TRBJ1-4; perhaps TRBD1 as D (5 bases). Between the trimmed V and J ends, which lost 8 bases and 4 bases, there was a span of 14 bases. The CDR3 sequence is 14 residues long. Germline CDR1 is MDHEN and CDR2 is SYDVKM.

V usage is TRBV5-1 and J usage is TRBJ2-3; 7 nucleotides agree with TRBD2. This CDR3 region has 15 residues. The V and J ends lost 6 bases and 2 bases, in that order; junction bases with no gene match: 9. The V gene's germline CDR1 is SGHRS and CDR2 YFSETQ. CDR3 in amino acids: CASIWGGRPTDTQYF. The CDR3 DNA reads as TGCGCCAGCATCTGGGGGGGACGACCCACAGATACGCAGTATTTT.

This chain joins TRBV19 and TRBJ1-3; no clear D. V lost 3 bases and J lost 3, with 12 bases in between. Germline lookup yields CDR1 LNHDA and CDR2 SQIVND (reference sequence). This CDR3 is 15 amino acids long. CDR3 nucleotides: TGTGCCAGTAGTATCTCCAACCTTTTTGGAAACACCATATATTTT. Protein sequence: CASSISNLFGNTIYF.

This sequence joins TRBV7-9 and TRBJ2-7, with D possibly TRBD1 on 5 matching bases. This CDR3 contains 15 residues. Per the germline V gene, CDR1 is SEHNR and CDR2 is FQNEAQ (reference sequence). Deletions cut 5 bases from V and 5 bases from J, with 19 bases between. The CDR3 is CASSHRTLSVDEQYF. The CDR3 coding sequence is TGTGCCAGCAGCCACCGGACACTGTCGGTGGACGAGCAGTACTTC.

V and J are TRBV27 and TRBJ1-2; perhaps TRBD1 as D (6 bases). V was cut by 6 bases and J by 4 bases, with 21 bases left in between. Germline values: CDR1 MNHEY, CDR2 SMNVEV (reference sequence). This CDR3 contains 16 residues. The CDR3 region is CASRWSGGAKSYGYTF. CDR3 DNA sequence: TGTGCCAGCAGGTGGTCCGGGGGGGCGAAGAGCTATGGCTACACCTTC.